This T cell receptor beta chain was observed in a study of CD8+ T cells in alopecia areata. General study points: Scalp samples also yield sequences from resident alphabeta T cells of normal skin. Patients shared TCRs less clearly than mice did, possibly owing to HLA.

PBMCs provided sorted CD4+ and CD8+ T cells. Reverse transcription of extracted RNA yielded cDNA, which provided the sequencing template. Libraries were prepared by immunoSEQ multiplex PCR; TCRdb keeps only in-frame clonotypes and omits some of them. The table lists 110,000 to 150,000 clones, approximately 56% of them singletons, with just over 35% in the top ten. Details on this clone: Its antigen remains unidentified.

After removal of 9 bases from V and 6 bases from J, the junction contained 11 bases not matched to a gene. The CDR3 loop spans 14 amino acids. Germline V gives CDR1 MGHDK, CDR2 SYGVNS. This TCR was recovered from a human donor in good health. V and J are TRBV25-1 and TRBJ2-1, with TRBD2 matching 7 bases. Sequences were obtained from CD8+ T cells sorted from blood. Here the CDR3 reads CASDQGGAINEQFF. The CDR3 nucleotides are TGTGCCAGTGATCAGGGAGGGGCGATCAATGAGCAGTTCTTC.